The source of this T cell receptor beta chain is a study of OX40 agonist ivuxolimab in advanced cancers. Looking at the study overall: Ivuxolimab was a fully human IgG2 agonistic monoclonal antibody targeting the costimulatory receptor OX40 (CD134). Intravenous ivuxolimab was administered to patients every 2 weeks at six dose levels: 0.01, 0.1, 0.3, 1.5, 3 and 10 mg/kg. Among the 50 to 55 dose-escalation patients, 19 had hepatocellular carcinoma, approximately 15 melanoma, 9 renal cell carcinoma and 9 head and neck cancer. A male proportion of 75% to 85% and a mean age of around 60 years, ranging from roughly 20 to 80, were recorded for the dose-escalation cohort. Prior anti-PD-1, anti-PD-L1 or anti-CTLA-4 therapy was permitted, and approximately 40% of dose-escalation patients had received checkpoint inhibitors. Partial responses occurred in three dose-escalation patients: two with cutaneous melanoma and one with hepatocellular carcinoma. The point of sequencing TCRbeta in the periphery was to test whether ivuxolimab changed TCR sequence diversity and drove clonal T-cell expansion. The paper reports the monotherapy dose-escalation portion (N ≈ 52 patients) of the phase I ivuxolimab trial.

Genomic DNA was isolated from the sorted cells so that the TCRbeta CDR3 region could be sequenced. TCRbeta CDR3 regions were sequenced using the immunoSEQ Assay. The clones in this table, taken by TCRdb from immuneACCESS, are in-frame only. Not every clone is retained; where verified, under half of the shortfall comes from an unresolved V gene, and the cause of the rest is unknown. The sample yields tens of thousands of clones; about 90% were counted once. The ten largest make up roughly 15% of the sample. The trial excluded patients who had a history of autoimmune disease or who were on systemic immunosuppression. Peripheral blood for TCR sequencing was drawn from every dose cohort at baseline, at cycle 4 day 1 and at cycle 7 day 1. The samples were taken from a phase I, first-in-human, multicenter, open-label dose-escalation trial of ivuxolimab. Adults with locally advanced or metastatic melanoma, renal cell carcinoma, hepatocellular carcinoma or head and neck squamous cell carcinoma were enrolled in the trial. Before TCR sequencing, CD4+ T cells and CD8+ T cells from peripheral blood were sorted into separate populations.

Paper-wide results and their limitations: Low levels of normalized T-cell clonal expansion were also seen in some nonresponding patients. After ivuxolimab, expanded clones were on average more numerous among CD8+ T cells than among CD4+ T cells. At doses of 0.1 to 3.0 mg/kg, clonal expansion of both CD4+ and CD8+ blood T cells was observed from baseline to week 6. In the 0.1-3.0 mg/kg groups, partial responders were among the patients with the lowest normalized peripheral clonal expansion, particularly in CD8+ T cells. Which antigens the clonally expanded peripheral T cells were specific for was not determined.

Comment on this clone: Its antigen remains undetermined. No base-level quality is on record; no much larger clone is a single base apart.

CDR1 and CDR2 (SNHLY, FYNNEI) derive from the germline V gene. V is pared back by 6 bases and J by 2 bases, with 10 bases lying between the germline termini. Measured from the cysteine to the phenylalanine, the CDR3 is 13 residues long. CDR3 DNA is the only sequence kept; it has 39 bases, read in frame from the first base. The receptor's source is an adult with an advanced solid tumor such as melanoma, head and neck, liver or kidney cancer. The V and J genes are TRBV2 and TRBJ1-1, with a tentative D gene TRBD1 over 5 matching bases. The source was CD4+ or CD8+ T cells sorted from blood, collected in a trial of the OX40 agonist ivuxolimab. DNA sequence: TGTGCCAGCAGCGGGGACCCAAACACTGAAGCTTTCTTT. It translates to CASSGDPNTEAFF.